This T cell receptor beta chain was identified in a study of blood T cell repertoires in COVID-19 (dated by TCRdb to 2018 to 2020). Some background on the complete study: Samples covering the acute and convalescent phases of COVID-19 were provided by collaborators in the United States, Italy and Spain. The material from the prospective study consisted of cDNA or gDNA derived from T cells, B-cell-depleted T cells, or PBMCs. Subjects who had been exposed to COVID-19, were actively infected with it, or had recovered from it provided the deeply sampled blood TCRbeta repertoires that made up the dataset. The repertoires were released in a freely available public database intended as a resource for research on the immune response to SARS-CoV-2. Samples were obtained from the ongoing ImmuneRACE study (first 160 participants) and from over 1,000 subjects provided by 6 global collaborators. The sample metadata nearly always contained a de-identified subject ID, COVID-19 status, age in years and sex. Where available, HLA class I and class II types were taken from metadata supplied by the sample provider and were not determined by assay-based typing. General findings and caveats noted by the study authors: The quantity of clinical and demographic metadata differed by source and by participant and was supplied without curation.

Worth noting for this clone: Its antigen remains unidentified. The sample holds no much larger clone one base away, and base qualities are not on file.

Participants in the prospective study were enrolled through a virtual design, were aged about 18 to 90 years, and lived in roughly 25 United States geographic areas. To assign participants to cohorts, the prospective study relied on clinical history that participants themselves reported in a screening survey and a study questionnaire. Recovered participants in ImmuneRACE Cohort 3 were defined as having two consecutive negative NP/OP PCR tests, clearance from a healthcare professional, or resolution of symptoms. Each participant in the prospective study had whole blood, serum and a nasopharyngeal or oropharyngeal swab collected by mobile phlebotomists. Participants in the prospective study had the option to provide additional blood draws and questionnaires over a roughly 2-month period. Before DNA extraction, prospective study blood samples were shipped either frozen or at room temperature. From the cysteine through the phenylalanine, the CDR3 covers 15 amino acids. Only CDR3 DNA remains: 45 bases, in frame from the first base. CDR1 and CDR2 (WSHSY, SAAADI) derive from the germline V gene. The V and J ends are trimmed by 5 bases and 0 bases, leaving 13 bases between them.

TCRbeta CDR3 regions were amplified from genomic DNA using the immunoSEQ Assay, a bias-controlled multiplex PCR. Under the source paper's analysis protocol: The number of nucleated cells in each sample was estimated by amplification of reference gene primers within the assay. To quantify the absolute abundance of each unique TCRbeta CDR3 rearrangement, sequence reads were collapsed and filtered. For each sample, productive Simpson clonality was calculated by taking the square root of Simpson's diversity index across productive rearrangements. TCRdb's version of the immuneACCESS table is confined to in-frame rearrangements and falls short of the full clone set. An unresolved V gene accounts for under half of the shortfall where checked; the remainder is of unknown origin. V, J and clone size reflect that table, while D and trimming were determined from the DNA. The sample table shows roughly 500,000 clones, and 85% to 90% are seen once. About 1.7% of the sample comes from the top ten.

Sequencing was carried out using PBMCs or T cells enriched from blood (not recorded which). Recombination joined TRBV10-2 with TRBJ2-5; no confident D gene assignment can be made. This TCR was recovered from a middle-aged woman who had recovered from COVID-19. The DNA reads TGCGCCAGCAGTCCTGGCGGAGCGCACCAAGAGACCCAGTACTTC. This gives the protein CASSPGGAHQETQYF.